This T cell receptor (beta chain) comes out of a study of T cells after yellow fever vaccination. TCRdb reanalysed the 5' RACE reads using MiXCR and keeps one entry per CDR3 protein. This table holds 620,000 or so distinct CDR3 sequences, roughly an eighth found once. The CDR3 is made up of 14 amino acids. The germline gives CDR1 LGHNA, CDR2 YSLEER. V dropped 5 bases and J dropped 8; count of bases not matched to a gene: 11. This clonotype appeared a few times. The material sequenced was PBMCs, taken on the day of the yellow fever booster vaccination. The chain recombines TRBV4-3 with TRBJ2-5, with 7 bases that match TRBD2. The TCR comes from a man aged 30-40 years who received the YFV17D yellow fever vaccine. The CDR3 sequence: CASSWGGDYGTQYF. The CDR3 nucleotides are TGCGCCAGCAGCTGGGGGGGGGACTACGGCACCCAGTACTTC.